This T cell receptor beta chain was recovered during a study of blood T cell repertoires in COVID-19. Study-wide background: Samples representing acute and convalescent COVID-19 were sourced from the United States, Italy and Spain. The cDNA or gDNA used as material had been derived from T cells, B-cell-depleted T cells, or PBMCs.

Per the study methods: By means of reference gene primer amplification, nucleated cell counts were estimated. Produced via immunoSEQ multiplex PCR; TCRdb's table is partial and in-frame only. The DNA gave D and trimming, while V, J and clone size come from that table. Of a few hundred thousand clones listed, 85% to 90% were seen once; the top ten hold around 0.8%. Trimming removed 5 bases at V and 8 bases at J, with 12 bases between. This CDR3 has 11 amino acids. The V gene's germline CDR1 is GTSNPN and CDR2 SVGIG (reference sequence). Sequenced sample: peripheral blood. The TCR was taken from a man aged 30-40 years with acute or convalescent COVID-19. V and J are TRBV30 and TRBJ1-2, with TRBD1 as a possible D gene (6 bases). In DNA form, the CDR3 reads TGTGCCTGGTCGACAGGCGGCGGCTACACCTTC. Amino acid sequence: CAWSTGGGYTF.